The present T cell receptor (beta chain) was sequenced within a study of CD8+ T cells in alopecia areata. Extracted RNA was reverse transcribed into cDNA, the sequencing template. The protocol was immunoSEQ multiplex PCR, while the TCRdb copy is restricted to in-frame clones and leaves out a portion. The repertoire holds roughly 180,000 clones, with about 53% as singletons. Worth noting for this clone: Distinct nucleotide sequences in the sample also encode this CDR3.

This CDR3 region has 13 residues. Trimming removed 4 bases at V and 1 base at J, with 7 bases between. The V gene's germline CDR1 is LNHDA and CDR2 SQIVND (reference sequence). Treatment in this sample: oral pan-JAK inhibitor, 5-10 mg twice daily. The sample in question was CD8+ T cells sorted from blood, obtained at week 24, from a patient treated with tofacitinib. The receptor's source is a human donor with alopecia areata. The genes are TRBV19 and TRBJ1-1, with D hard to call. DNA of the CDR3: TGTGCCAGTAGTACAGGACCGAACACTGAAGCTTTCTTT. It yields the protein CASSTGPNTEAFF.